Below, 3 T cell receptor beta chains from the same sample are listed, as sequenced in a study of T cell repertoires in cytomegalovirus infection. These receptors have no identified antigens. TCRdb re-analysed the reads in MiXCR, keeping a single row per CDR3 protein. The sample consists of approximately 470,000 distinct CDR3 sequences, approximately 40% of them appearing once. The specimen comprised cultured PBMCs, sampled from culture after CMV antigen stimulation. These receptor sequences come from a human donor in good health (CMV status not recorded). Some clones in this sample may be carry-over from other donors' samples.

The genes are TRBV6-5 and TRBJ1-1, with D maybe TRBD1 (6 bases). Deletions cut 2 bases from V and 3 bases from J, with 13 bases between. Germline CDR1 MNHEY, CDR2 SVGAGI. The CDR3 has 15 residues. CDR3 DNA sequence: TGTGCCAGCAGTTACCTACAGGGTGGATACACTGAAGCTTTCTTT. Protein sequence: CASSYLQGGYTEAFF.

This sequence joins TRBV20-1 and TRBJ2-7; 10 bases are shared with TRBD2. The V gene end was trimmed by 2 bases and the J gene end by 0 bases; junction bases not matched to a gene: 4. There are 15 residues in the CDR3. CDR1 and CDR2 from the germline V gene are DFQATT and SNEGSKA (reference sequence). The CDR3 DNA reads as TGCAGTGCTAGACCTAGCGGGAGCTACTCCTACGAGCAGTACTTC. It specifies CSARPSGSYSYEQYF.

This clonotype showed up just a few times. This sequence joins TRBV7-8 and TRBJ1-2, with D unclear. The CDR3 is 17 residues long. Trimming took off 7 bases at V and 0 bases at J, with 21 bases between the two ends. Germline V gene data show CDR1 as SGHVS and CDR2 as FQNEAQ. The CDR3 DNA is TGTGCCAGCACCAGGCCGGCTAGAGTCACAGCTAACTATGGCTACACCTTC. This gives the protein CASTRPARVTANYGYTF.